This TCR beta chain was sequenced for a study of shared clonotypes between healthy human individuals. CDR3 length equals 13 residues. V was pared by 5 bases and J by 4 bases, with 14 bases between. CDR1 GTSNPN and CDR2 SVGIG come from the germline V gene (reference sequence). The method was immunoSEQ multiplex PCR; TCRdb's version includes in-frame clones alone and lacks a portion of them. The sample has about 1 million clones, 65% to 80% seen once. This TCR was recovered from a man younger than 30 in good health. This chain joins TRBV30 and TRBJ1-2, with D unclear. Sequencing was performed on memory CD4+ T cells sorted from blood. Subset here: CD45RA-negative fraction. CDR3 in DNA: TGTGCCTGGCTCCGGGAGACTCGCTATGGCTACACCTTC. It specifies CAWLRETRYGYTF. The whole variable domain, remainder taken from reference TRBV30 and TRBJ1-2, is SQTIHQWPATLVQPVGSPLSLECTVEGTSNPNLYWYRQAAGRGLQLLFYSVGIGQISSEVPQNLSASRPQDRQFILSSKKLLLSDSGFYLCAWLRETRYGYTFGSGTRLTVV.